This T cell receptor (beta chain) was identified during a study of cytotoxic CD8 clonotypes in ibrutinib-treated CLL. Study background: Of a cohort that held 11 to 12 relapsed/refractory and over 14 treatment-naive patients, approximately 18 were IGHV unmutated.

Study-wide findings and caveats: Private clonotypes, not public ones, expanded at ibrutinib response.

Germline V gene lookup returns CDR1 SGHTA and CDR2 FQGNSA. Trimming removed 2 bases from V and 0 bases from J, with 8 bases in between. The CDR3 has 15 amino acids. Profiled with immunoSEQ multiplex PCR; TCRdb holds only in-frame clones, not every one. The repertoire holds a few hundred thousand clones, 67% seen once, with roughly 6.7% in the top ten. With regard to this clone: What it recognizes is unknown.

J is TRBJ1-5 and V is TRBV7-2; possible D gene TRBD1, 5 bases. This receptor was taken from a human donor with chronic lymphocytic leukemia. The sequenced sample was PBMCs, obtained after 36 months of ibrutinib treatment. The CDR3 spells CASSLTTGSNQPQHF. CDR3 coding DNA: TGTGCCAGCAGCTTAACTACAGGTAGCAATCAGCCCCAGCATTTT.